Sequencing of this T cell receptor (beta chain) was carried out in a study of blood T cell repertoires in COVID-19. Study summary: Spain, Italy and the United States supplied samples that represented acute and convalescent COVID-19. PBMCs, B-cell-depleted T cells, or T cells were the source of the cDNA or gDNA that made up the material.

The germline gives CDR1 SGHRS, CDR2 YFSETQ. Trimming cost V 4 bases and J 4 bases; bases outside gene matches: 11. The CDR3 spans 16 residues. As originally analysed: Reference gene primer amplification gave nucleated cell count estimates. The assay was immunoSEQ multiplex PCR, and TCRdb's table has in-frame clones only and misses some. That table gives V, J and clone size, and the DNA gave D and trimming. The sample has about 81,000 clones; roughly four fifths are singletons. J is TRBJ2-1 and V is TRBV5-1; 7 nucleotides agree with TRBD2. This receptor was taken from a human donor in a cohort sampled during active COVID-19. Sequences were obtained from peripheral blood. The CDR3 coding sequence is TGCGCCAGCAGCCCCGGCGGGGGAGTGATTTACAATGAGCAGTTCTTC. It yields the protein CASSPGGGVIYNEQFF.